A selection of T cell receptor beta chains follows, all from one sample in a study of T cell responses to AZD1222 COVID-19 vaccine. Profiled with immunoSEQ multiplex PCR; TCRdb holds only in-frame clones, not every one. The table includes around 120,000 clones, about nine tenths detected once. The sample here was peripheral blood, taken on day 0 of AZD1222 vaccination. The receptors derive from an adult in good health. CDR3s include the opening cysteine and the closing phenylalanine or tryptophan. A D gene is named only where the DNA matches it firmly. The size field is filled for only some rows; it gives once, few, many or a size class.

>TRBV30|-|-|TRBJ2-5
TGTGCCTGGAGTTTGGGGGGGCCGGTAGAGACCCAGTACTTC
CAWSLGGPVETQYF
>TRBV9|-|-|TRBJ1-1
TGTGCCAGCAGCATACGACCTCAGGGTTTCACTGAAGCTTTCTTT
CASSIRPQGFTEAFF
>TRBV25-1|-|-|TRBJ1-2
TGTGCCAGCAGTTTCGCCGGTACCCTCAACTATGGCTACACCTTC
CASSFAGTLNYGYTF
>TRBV27|-|-|TRBJ1-4
TGTGCCAGCAGTTTATTGGGGGAGGAAAAACTGTTTTTT
CASSLLGEEKLFF
>TRBV6-5|TRBD2|-|TRBJ2-3
TGTGCCAGCAGTTACTCCGGGACTAGCGGCACAGATACGCAGTATTTT
CASSYSGTSGTDTQYF
>TRBV6-5|TRBD1|-|TRBJ1-2
TGTGCCACCTTCTTGGACAGGGGAGGGGGCTACACCTTC
CATFLDRGGGYTF
>TRBV7-9|-|-|TRBJ2-7
TGTGCCAGCAGCGATATTGAAAGGACCTACGAGCAGTACTTC
CASSDIERTYEQYF
>TRBV4-1|-|-|TRBJ2-3
TGCGCCAGCAGCCAAACCGCAGCCCATACGCAGTATTTT
CASSQTAAHTQYF
>TRBV5-1|-|-|TRBJ1-1
TGCGCCAGCAGCTTGGAGAGGAACACTGAAGCTTTCTTT
CASSLERNTEAFF
>TRBV5-1|-|-|TRBJ1-1
TGCGCCAGCAAGGAGGGGCAGAGTACTGAAGCTTTCTTT
CASKEGQSTEAFF
>TRBV9|TRBD1|-|TRBJ1-3
TGTGCCAGCAGCCATCGTCTCCGGGACAGCACTTACAGCTCTGGAAACACCATATATTTT
CASSHRLRDSTYSSGNTIYF
>TRBV7-9|-|-|TRBJ2-7
TGTGCCAGCAGCTTACTTACCCCCTTATCCGAGCAGTACTTC
CASSLLTPLSEQYF
>TRBV6-1|-|-|TRBJ1-5
TGTGCCAGCAGTGACCAACAGCGGTCTGGCAATCAGCCCCAGCATTTT
CASSDQQRSGNQPQHF
>TRBV27|-|-|TRBJ2-2
TGTGCCAGCACTGGTGCAAGCGGGGAGCTGTTTTTT
CASTGASGELFF
>TRBV12-5|-|-|TRBJ1-5
TGTGCTAGTGGTTTGGCCCCGACCCGGGGCTTGCCCCAGCATTTT
CASGLAPTRGLPQHF
>TRBV7-2|TRBD1|-|TRBJ1-4
TGTGCCAGCAGAACTTCCCGGACAGGGGGTGAAAAACTGTTTTTT
CASRTSRTGGEKLFF
>TRBV11-2|-|-|TRBJ1-1
TGTGCCAGCAGCTTATCTAACCTGGGGCTCTCCATGAACACTGAAGCTTTCTTT
CASSLSNLGLSMNTEAFF
>TRBV6-5|-|-|TRBJ1-1
TGTGCCAGCAGTTACTCGCTCAGCTTGAACACTGAAGCTTTCTTT
CASSYSLSLNTEAFF
>TRBV28|-|-|TRBJ2-7
TGTGCCAGCAGTTTTTTCCAGGAAAGAGACGAGCAGTACTTC
CASSFFQERDEQYF
>TRBV27|-|-|TRBJ1-4
TGTGCCAGCAGTTCTGAGGGGGGCGTAACAACTAATGAAAAACTGTTTTTT
CASSSEGGVTTNEKLFF
>TRBV9|TRBD2|-|TRBJ2-3
TGTGCCAGCAACCCTAGCGGGAGGGGAGATACGCAGTATTTT
CASNPSGRGDTQYF
>TRBV6-5|-|-|TRBJ1-2
TGTGCCAGCAGCCGACAGAGCTTCTATGGCTACACCTTC
CASSRQSFYGYTF
>TRBV7-8|-|-|TRBJ1-3
TGTGCCAGCAGCTTACAGGGACGAAACACCATATATTTT
CASSLQGRNTIYF
>TRBV15|-|-|TRBJ2-3
TGTGCCACCAGCAACGCTGCGGCCCGGCTCACAGATACGCAGTATTTT
CATSNAAARLTDTQYF
>TRBV4-3|TRBD1|-|TRBJ1-6
TGCGCCAGCAGCCAAGGACAGGGCTTACGGTCACCCCTCCACTTT
CASSQGQGLRSPLHF
>TRBV7-6|-|once|TRBJ1-5
TGTGCCAGCAGCAATCTCGTGACAGGCCTTATCAATCAGCCCCAGCATTTT
CASSNLVTGLINQPQHF
>TRBV2|TRBD1|-|TRBJ1-2
TGTGCCAGCAGTGACTGGGCAGGGGGAAACTATGGCTACACCTTC
CASSDWAGGNYGYTF
>TRBV5-4|-|-|TRBJ1-1
TGTGCCAGCAGCTTGGTCCAGGCGAACACTGAAGCTTTCTTT
CASSLVQANTEAFF
>TRBV15|-|-|TRBJ1-2
TGTGCCACCAGCAGAAGAGGATTGGCAAGGGACTATGGCTACACCTTC
CATSRRGLARDYGYTF
>TRBV7-7|-|-|TRBJ2-1
TGTGCTAGCAGCTTCGGCCCTAGCGACGGCAATGAGCAGTTCTTC
CASSFGPSDGNEQFF
>TRBV6-5|-|-|TRBJ1-5
TGTGCCAGCAGTTACTCCGGGCCGGATCAGCCCCAGCATTTT
CASSYSGPDQPQHF
>TRBV6-5|-|once|TRBJ1-5
TGTGCCAGCAGTTACCAAGACAATATCCCGGATCAGCCCCAGCATTTT
CASSYQDNIPDQPQHF
>TRBV30|TRBD2|-|TRBJ2-3
TGTGCCTGGATTGGGGGAGGGTCTAGCGCTAGCACAGATACGCAGTATTTT
CAWIGGGSSASTDTQYF
>TRBV7-2|-|-|TRBJ1-5
TGTGCCAGCAGCTTTGGGGCCCAATTTTGGCCCCAGCATTTT
CASSFGAQFWPQHF
>TRBV4-1|-|-|TRBJ1-1
TGCGCCAGCAGCCAAGATTCCTGGGCCACTGAAGCTTTCTTT
CASSQDSWATEAFF
>TRBV5-8|-|-|TRBJ1-5
TGTGCCAGCAGCTTGGCCCGGGGGGTGTATCAGCCCCAGCATTTT
CASSLARGVYQPQHF
>TRBV28|TRBD1|-|TRBJ1-2
TGTGCCAGCAGTTCCGGGACAGGGTTTTATGGCTACACCTTC
CASSSGTGFYGYTF
>TRBV5-5|TRBD1|-|TRBJ1-1
TGTGCCAGCAGCTTTGACAGGGGGCAGGGTAGAAACACTGAAGCTTTCTTT
CASSFDRGQGRNTEAFF
>TRBV27|-|once|TRBJ2-7
TGTGCCAGCAGTTTATACGAAGGGGTCTACGAGCAGTACTTC
CASSLYEGVYEQYF
>TRBV4-1|-|-|TRBJ2-7
TGCGCCAGCAGCCCGCGGGACTCCCGCGGGGAGCAGTACTTC
CASSPRDSRGEQYF
>TRBV28|-|-|TRBJ1-1
TGTGCCAGCAGCTCACTCAAGAACACTGAAGCTTTCTTT
CASSSLKNTEAFF
>TRBV21-1|-|-|TRBJ2-7
TGTGCCAGCAGCAAAGAGGCGACGGCTACCTACGAGCAGTACTTC
CASSKEATATYEQYF
>TRBV29-1|-|once|TRBJ1-1
TGCAGCGTCCTTCCGGGTGGCACTGAAGCTTTCTTT
CSVLPGGTEAFF
>TRBV6-2/TRBV6-3|TRBD2|-|TRBJ2-1
TGTGCCAGCAGCACCCTTACTAGCGGGGGGCGCAATGAGCAGTTCTTC
CASSTLTSGGRNEQFF
>TRBV28|-|once|TRBJ2-2
TGTGCCAGCGGCCCAGGGGGGGGCTTGAACACCGGGGAGCTGTTTTTT
CASGPGGGLNTGELFF
>TRBV14|-|-|TRBJ2-1
TGTGCCAGCAGAACAGGGGTGGGAGGCGAGCAGTTCTTC
CASRTGVGGEQFF